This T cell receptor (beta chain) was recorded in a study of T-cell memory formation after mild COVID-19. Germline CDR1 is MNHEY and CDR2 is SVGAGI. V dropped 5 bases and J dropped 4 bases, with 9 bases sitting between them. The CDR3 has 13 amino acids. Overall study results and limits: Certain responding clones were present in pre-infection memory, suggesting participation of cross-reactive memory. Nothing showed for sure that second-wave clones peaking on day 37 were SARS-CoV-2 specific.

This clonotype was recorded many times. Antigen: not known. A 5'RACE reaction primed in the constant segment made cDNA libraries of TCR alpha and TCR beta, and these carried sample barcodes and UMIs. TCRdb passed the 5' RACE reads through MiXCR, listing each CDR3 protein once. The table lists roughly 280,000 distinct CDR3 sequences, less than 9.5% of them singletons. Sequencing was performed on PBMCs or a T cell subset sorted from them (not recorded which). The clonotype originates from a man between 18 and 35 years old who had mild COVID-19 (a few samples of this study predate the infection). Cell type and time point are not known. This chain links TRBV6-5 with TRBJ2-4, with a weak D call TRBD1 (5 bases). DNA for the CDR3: TGTGCCAGCAGTACGACAGAGAAAAACATTCAGTACTTC. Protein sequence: CASSTTEKNIQYF.